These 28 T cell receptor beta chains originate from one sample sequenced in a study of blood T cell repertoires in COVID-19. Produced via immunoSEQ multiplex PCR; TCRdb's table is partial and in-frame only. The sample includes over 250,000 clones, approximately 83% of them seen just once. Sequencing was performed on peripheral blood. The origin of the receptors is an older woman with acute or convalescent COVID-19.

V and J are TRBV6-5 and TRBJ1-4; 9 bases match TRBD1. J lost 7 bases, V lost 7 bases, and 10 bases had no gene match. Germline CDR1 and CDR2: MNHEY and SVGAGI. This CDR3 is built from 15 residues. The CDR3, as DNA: TGTGCCAGCACTTCACGGACAGGGGCTGCTGAAAAACTGTTTTTT. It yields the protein CASTSRTGAAEKLFF.

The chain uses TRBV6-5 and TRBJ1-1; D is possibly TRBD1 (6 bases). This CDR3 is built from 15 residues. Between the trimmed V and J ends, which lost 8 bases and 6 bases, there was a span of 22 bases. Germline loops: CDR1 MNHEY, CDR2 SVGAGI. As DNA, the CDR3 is TGTGCCAGCTCACGGTCTCAGGGGATTTTCTCTGAAGCTTTCTTT. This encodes CASSRSQGIFSEAFF.

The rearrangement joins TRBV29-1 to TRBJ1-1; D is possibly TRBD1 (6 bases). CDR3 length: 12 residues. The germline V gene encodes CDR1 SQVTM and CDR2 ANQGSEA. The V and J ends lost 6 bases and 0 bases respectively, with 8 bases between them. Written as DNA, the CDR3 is TGCAGCGTGAGGGGGTTGAACACTGAAGCTTTCTTT. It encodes CSVRGLNTEAFF.

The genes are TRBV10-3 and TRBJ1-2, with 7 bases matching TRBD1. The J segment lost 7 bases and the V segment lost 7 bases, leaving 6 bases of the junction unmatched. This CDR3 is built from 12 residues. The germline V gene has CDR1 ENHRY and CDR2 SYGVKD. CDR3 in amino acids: CAINGQALGYTF. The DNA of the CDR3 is TGTGCCATCAACGGACAGGCTCTTGGCTACACCTTC.

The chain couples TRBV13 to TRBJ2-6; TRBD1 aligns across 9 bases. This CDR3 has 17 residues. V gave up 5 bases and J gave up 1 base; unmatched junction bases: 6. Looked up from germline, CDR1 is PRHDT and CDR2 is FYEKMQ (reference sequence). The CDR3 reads CASSPGTGLSGANVLTF. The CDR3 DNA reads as TGTGCCAGCAGCCCAGGGACAGGGTTATCTGGGGCCAACGTCCTGACTTTC.

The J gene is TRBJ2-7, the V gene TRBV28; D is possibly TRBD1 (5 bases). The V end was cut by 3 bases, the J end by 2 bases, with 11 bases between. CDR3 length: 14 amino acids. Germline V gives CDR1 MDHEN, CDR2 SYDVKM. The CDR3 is CASSFNTGTYEQYF. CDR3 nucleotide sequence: TGTGCCAGCAGTTTCAACACAGGCACCTACGAGCAGTACTTC.

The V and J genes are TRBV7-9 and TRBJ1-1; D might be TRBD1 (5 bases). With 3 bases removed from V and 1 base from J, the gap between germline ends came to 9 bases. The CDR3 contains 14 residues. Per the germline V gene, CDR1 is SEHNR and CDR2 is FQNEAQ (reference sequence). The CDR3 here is CASSFRGENTEAFF. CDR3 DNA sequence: TGTGCCAGCAGCTTTAGGGGTGAGAACACTGAAGCTTTCTTT.

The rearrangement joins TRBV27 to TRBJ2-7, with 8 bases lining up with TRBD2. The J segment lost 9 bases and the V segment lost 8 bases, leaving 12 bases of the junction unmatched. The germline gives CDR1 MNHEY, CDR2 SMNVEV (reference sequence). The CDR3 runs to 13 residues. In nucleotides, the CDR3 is TGTGCCAGCGGCCCGTCCACCACTAGCGGGCAGTACTTC. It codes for CASGPSTTSGQYF.

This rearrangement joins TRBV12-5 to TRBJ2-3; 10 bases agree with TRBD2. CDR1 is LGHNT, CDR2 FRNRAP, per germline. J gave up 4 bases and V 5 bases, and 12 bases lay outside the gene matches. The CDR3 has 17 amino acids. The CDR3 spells CASGNRRSGGASDTQYF. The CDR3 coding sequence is TGTGCTAGTGGTAACCGGAGGAGCGGGGGGGCCTCAGATACGCAGTATTTT. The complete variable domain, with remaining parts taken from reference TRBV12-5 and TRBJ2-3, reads DARVTQTPRHKVTEMGQEVTMRCQPILGHNTVFWYRQTMMQGLELLAYFRNRAPLDDSGMPKDRFSAEMPDATLATLKIQPSEPRDSAVYFCASGNRRSGGASDTQYFGPGTRLTVL.

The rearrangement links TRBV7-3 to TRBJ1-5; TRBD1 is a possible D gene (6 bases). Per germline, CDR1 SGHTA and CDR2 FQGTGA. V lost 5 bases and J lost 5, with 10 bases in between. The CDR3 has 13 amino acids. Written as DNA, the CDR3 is TGTGCCAGCAGCCAGGGGAGGGATCAGCCCCAGCATTTT. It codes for CASSQGRDQPQHF.

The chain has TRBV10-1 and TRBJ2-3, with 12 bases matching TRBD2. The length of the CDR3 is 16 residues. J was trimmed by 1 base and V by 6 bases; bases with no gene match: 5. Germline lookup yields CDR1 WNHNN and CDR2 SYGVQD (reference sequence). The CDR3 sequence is CASSRTSGARTDTQYF. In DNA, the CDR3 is TGCGCCAGCAGCCGGACTAGCGGGGCTCGCACAGATACGCAGTATTTT.

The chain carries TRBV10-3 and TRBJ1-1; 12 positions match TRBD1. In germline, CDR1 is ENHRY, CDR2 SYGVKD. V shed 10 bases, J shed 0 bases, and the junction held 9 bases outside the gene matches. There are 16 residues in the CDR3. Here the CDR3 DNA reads TGTGCCACAGAGCCGGGACAGGGGGCAATGAACACTGAAGCTTTCTTT. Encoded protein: CATEPGQGAMNTEAFF.

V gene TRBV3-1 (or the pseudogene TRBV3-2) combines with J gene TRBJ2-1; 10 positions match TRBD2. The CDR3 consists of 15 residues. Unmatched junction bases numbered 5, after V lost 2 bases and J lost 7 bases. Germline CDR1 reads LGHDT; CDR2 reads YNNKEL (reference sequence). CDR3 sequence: CASSQSGGAGNEQFF. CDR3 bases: TGTGCCAGCAGCCAAAGCGGGGGGGCCGGGAATGAGCAGTTCTTC.

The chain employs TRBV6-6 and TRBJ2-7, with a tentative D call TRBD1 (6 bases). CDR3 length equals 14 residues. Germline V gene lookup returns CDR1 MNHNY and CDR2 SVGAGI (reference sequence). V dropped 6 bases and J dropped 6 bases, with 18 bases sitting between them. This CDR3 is CASSETGHGGEQYF. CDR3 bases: TGTGCCAGCAGCGAGACGGGACATGGGGGCGAGCAGTACTTC.

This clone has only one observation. The CDR3 here is CASSIGTARSTDTQYF. CDR3 bases: TGTGCCAGCAGCATAGGGACAGCTCGGAGCACAGATACGCAGTATTTT. V and J are TRBV7-9 and TRBJ2-3; 7 bases agree with TRBD1. Germline CDR1 is SEHNR and CDR2 is FQNEAQ (reference sequence). Trimming removed 5 bases from V and 0 bases from J; junction bases left unmatched: 8. This CDR3 is built from 16 residues.

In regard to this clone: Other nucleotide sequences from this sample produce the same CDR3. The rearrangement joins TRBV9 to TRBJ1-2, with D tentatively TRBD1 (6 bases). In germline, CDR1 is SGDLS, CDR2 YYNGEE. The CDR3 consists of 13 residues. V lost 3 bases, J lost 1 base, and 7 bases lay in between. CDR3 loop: CASSAGVNYGYTF. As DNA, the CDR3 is TGTGCCAGCAGCGCAGGGGTTAACTATGGCTACACCTTC.

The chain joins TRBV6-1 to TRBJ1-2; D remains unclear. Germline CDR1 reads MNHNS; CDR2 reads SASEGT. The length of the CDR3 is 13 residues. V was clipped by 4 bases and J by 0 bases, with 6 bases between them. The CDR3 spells CASSAAANYGYTF. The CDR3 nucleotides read TGTGCCAGCAGTGCAGCCGCTAACTATGGCTACACCTTC.

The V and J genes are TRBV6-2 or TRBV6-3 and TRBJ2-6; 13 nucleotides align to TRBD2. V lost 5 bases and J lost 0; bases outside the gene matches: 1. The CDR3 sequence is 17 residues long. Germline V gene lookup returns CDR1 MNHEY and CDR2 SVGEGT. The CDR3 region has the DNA TGTGCCAGCAGTCGGACTAGCGGGGGCTCTGGGGCCAACGTCCTGACTTTC. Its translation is CASSRTSGGSGANVLTF.

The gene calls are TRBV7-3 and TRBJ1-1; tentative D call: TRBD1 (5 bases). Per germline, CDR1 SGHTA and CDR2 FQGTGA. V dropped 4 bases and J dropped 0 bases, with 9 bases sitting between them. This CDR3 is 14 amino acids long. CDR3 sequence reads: CASSYQGMNTEAFF. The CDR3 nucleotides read TGTGCCAGCAGCTACCAGGGTATGAACACTGAAGCTTTCTTT.

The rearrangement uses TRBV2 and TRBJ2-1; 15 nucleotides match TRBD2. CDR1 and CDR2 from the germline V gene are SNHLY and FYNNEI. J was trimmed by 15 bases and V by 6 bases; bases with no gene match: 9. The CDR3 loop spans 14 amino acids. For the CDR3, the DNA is TGTGCCAGCAGGTATCGGACTAGCGGGGGGGAACCGTTCTTC. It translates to CASRYRTSGGEPFF.

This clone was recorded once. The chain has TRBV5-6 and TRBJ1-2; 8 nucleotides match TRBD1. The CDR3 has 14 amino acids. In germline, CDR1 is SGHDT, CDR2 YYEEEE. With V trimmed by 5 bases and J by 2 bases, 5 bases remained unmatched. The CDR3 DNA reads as TGTGCCAGCAGACCGGACAGGGCCAACTATGGCTACACCTTC. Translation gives CASRPDRANYGYTF.

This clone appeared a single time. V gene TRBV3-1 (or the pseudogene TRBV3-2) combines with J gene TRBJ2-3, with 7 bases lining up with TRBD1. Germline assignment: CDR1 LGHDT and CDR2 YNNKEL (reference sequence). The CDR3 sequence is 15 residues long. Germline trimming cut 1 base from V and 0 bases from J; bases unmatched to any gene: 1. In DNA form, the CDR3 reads TGTGCCAGCAGCCAAGGGGACAGTAGCACAGATACGCAGTATTTT. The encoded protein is CASSQGDSSTDTQYF.

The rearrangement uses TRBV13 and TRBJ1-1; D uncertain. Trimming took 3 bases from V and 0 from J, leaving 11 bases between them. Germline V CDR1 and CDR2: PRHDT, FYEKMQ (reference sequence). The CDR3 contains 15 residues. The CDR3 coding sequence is TGTGCCAGCAGCTTCAGGCAGGATTTGAACACTGAAGCTTTCTTT. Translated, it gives CASSFRQDLNTEAFF.

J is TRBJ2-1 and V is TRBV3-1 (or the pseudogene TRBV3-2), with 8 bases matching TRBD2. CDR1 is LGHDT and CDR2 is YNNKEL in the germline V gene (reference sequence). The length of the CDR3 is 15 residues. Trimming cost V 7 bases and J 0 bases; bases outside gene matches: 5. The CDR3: CASNERGSSYNEQFF. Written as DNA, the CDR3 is TGTGCCAGCAACGAGCGGGGGAGCTCCTACAATGAGCAGTTCTTC.

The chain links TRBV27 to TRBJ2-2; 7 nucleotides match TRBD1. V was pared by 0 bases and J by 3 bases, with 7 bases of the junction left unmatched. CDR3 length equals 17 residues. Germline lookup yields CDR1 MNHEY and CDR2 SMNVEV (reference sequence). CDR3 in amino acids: CASSLSIGTDYTGELFF. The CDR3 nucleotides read TGTGCCAGCAGTTTATCAATCGGGACAGATTACACCGGGGAGCTGTTTTTT.

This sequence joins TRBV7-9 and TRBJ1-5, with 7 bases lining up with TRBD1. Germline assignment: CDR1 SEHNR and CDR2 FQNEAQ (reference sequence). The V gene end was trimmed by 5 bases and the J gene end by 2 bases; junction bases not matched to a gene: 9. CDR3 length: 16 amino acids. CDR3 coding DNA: TGTGCCAGCAGCCCCGACAGGGCGGGTGGCAATCAGCCCCAGCATTTT. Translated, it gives CASSPDRAGGNQPQHF.

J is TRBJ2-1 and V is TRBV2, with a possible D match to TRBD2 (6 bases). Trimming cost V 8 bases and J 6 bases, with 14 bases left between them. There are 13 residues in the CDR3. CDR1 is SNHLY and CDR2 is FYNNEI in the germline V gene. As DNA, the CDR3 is TGTGCCAGCTCCGGGACTCCAACCAATGAGCAGTTCTTC. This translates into CASSGTPTNEQFF.

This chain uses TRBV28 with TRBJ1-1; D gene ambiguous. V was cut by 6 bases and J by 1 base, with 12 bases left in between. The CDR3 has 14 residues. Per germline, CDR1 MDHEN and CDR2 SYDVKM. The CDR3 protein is CASRTVSRNTEAFF. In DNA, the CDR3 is TGTGCCAGCAGAACTGTGTCCCGGAACACTGAAGCTTTCTTT.